This TCR beta chain was found in a study of CD8+CD57+ T cells in acquired aplastic anemia. Study overall: Sorted CD4+ and CD8+ cells yielded about 3 ug of DNA on average. Healthy donors gave about 10.8 million reads on average for CD4+ cells.

There are 15 residues in the CDR3. Per the germline V gene, CDR1 is ENHRY and CDR2 is SYGVKD. TCR beta VDJ combinations and CDR3 sequences were profiled from genomic DNA. One entry per CDR3 protein, called by TCRdb with MiXCR from the reads. The sample comprises some 130,000 distinct CDR3 sequences, around 41% of which are singletons, and 6.5% to 10% rests with the top ten. About this clonotype itself: One junction end disagrees with the germline gene, perhaps due to a read error.

This clonotype originated in a human donor in good health, serving as a control. This chain uses TRBV10-3 with TRBJ1-1, with D possibly TRBD1 on 5 matching bases. Sequenced input: sorted CD4+, CD8+, or CD8+CD57+ T cells (not recorded which) from PBMCs. The CDR3 protein is CATSPGQGLNTEAFF. In DNA, the CDR3 is TGTGCCACCAGTCCTGGGCAGGGACTGAACACTGAAGCTTTCTTT.